The clone carrying this TCR beta chain was seen a few times. The data originate from a study of T cell responses to AZD1222 COVID-19 vaccine. Profiled with immunoSEQ multiplex PCR; TCRdb holds only in-frame clones, not every one. The sample carries 90,000 to 150,000 clones, approximately 90% recorded once. The germline V and J ends were trimmed by 5 bases and 1 base, with 19 bases remaining between them. The CDR3 is made up of 17 amino acids. Per germline, CDR1 LNHDA and CDR2 SQIVND (reference sequence). The chain joins TRBV19 to TRBJ2-3; possibly TRBD1 for D (5 bases). The TCR was taken from an adult who received the AZD1222 COVID-19 vaccine. The source material was peripheral blood, sampled 28 days after the second AZD1222 dose. CDR3 amino acids: CASSRTDSTYGTDTQYF. CDR3 bases: TGTGCCAGTAGTCGCACAGACAGCACCTACGGCACAGATACGCAGTATTTT.